Listed below are T cell receptor beta chains from one sample, sequenced in a study of shared clonotypes between healthy human individuals. Measured with immunoSEQ multiplex PCR; TCRdb has only the in-frame clones, and not every one. The sample comprises over 1.4 million clones, roughly 96% of which are singletons, and 0.95% to 1.5% rests with the top ten. The sequenced sample consisted of naive CD4+ T cells sorted from blood. These receptors came from a man aged 25 to 40 in good health. Each CDR3 is given with its conserved first and last residue. A D gene is named only where the DNA matches it firmly. Not every row has a clone size; where given, it reads once, few, many or a size class.

D: -
V: TRBV28
size: -
J: TRBJ2-7
DNA: TGTGCCAGCAGTTTCGCCGCCTACGAGCAGTACTTC
CDR3: CASSFAAYEQYF

D: -
V: TRBV19
size: few
J: TRBJ1-2
DNA: TGTGCCAGTAGTAACACAGGGTTTAGCTACACCTTC
CDR3: CASSNTGFSYTF

D: -
V: TRBV10-3
size: -
J: TRBJ1-5
DNA: TGTGCCATCAAGGCTGGGGACAATCAGCCCCAGCATTTT
CDR3: CAIKAGDNQPQHF

D: TRBD2
V: TRBV5-1
size: -
J: TRBJ2-1
DNA: TGCGCCAGCAGCTTGGTGGGACTAGCGGGAGTGAACAATGAGCAGTTCTTC
CDR3: CASSLVGLAGVNNEQFF

D: -
V: TRBV6-1
size: once
J: TRBJ2-7
DNA: TGTGCCAGCTCAGAAGTAGGGGCGGCCTACGAGCAGTACTTC
CDR3: CASSEVGAAYEQYF

D: -
V: TRBV5-1
size: -
J: TRBJ2-1
DNA: TGCGCCAGCAGCTTGGGGCTAAGCTCCTACAATGAGCAGTTCTTC
CDR3: CASSLGLSSYNEQFF

D: -
V: TRBV4-3
size: -
J: TRBJ2-1
DNA: TGCGCCAGCAGCCTGAAGTGGGATGAGCAGTTCTTC
CDR3: CASSLKWDEQFF

D: -
V: TRBV2
size: -
J: TRBJ1-2
DNA: TGTGCCAGCAGTGAAGAAGGTTATGGCTACACCTTC
CDR3: CASSEEGYGYTF

D: -
V: TRBV6-6
size: once
J: TRBJ1-4
DNA: TGTGCCAGCAGTTACTATGGGATTGCAACTAATGAAAAACTGTTTTTT
CDR3: CASSYYGIATNEKLFF

D: -
V: TRBV7-2
size: -
J: TRBJ1-5
DNA: TGTGCCAGCAGCTTAGACATTTGGGCAGTCAATCAGCCCCAGCATTTT
CDR3: CASSLDIWAVNQPQHF